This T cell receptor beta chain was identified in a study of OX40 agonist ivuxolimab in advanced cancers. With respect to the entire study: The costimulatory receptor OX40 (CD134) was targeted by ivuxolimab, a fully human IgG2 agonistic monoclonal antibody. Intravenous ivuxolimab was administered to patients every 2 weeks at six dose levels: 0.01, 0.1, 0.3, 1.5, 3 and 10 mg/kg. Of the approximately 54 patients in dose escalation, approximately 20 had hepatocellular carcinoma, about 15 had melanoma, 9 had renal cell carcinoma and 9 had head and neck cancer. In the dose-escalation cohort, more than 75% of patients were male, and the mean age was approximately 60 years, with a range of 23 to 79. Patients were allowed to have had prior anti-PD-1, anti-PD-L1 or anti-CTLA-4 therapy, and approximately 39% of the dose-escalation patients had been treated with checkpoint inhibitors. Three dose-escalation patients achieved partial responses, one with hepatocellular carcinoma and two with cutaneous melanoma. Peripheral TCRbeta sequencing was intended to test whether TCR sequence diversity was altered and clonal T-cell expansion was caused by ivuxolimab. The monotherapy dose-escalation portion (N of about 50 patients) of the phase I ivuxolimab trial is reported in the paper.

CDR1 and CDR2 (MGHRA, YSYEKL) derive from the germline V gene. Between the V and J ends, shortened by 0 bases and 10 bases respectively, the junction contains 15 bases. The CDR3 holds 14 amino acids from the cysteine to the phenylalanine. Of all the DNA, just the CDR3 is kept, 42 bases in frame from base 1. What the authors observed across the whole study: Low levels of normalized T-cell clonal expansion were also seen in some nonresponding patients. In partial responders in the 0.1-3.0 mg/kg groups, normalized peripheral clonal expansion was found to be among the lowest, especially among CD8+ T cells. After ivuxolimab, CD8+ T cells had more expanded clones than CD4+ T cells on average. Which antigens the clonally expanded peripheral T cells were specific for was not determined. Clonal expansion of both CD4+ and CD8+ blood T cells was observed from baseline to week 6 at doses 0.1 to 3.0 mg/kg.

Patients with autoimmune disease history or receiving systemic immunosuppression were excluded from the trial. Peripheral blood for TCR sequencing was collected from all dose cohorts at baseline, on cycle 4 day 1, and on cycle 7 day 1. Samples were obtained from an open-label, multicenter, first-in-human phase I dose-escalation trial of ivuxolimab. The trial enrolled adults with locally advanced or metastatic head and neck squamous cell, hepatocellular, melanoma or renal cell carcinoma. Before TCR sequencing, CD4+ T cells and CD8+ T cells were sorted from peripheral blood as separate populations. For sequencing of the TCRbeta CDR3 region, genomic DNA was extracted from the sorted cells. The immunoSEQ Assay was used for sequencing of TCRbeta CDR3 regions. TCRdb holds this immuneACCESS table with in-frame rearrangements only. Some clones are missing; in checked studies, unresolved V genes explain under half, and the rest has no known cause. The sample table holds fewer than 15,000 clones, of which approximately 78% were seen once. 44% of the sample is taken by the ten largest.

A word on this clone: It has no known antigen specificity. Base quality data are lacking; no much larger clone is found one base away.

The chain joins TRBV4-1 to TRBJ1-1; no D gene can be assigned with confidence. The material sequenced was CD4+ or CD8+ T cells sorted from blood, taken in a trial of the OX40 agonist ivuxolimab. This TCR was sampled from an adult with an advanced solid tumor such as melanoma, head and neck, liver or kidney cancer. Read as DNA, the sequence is TGCGCCAGCAGCCAAGATTCAGTTATGAGTGGAGCTTTCTTT. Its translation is CASSQDSVMSGAFF.